This record concerns one T cell receptor (beta chain) sequence. The CDR3 is 13 residues long. The germline V gene has CDR1 SGHVS and CDR2 FQNEAQ. V shed 5 bases, J shed 7 bases, and the junction held 3 bases outside the gene matches. The data were taken from a study of cytomegalovirus exposure and HLA in healthy donors. This table comes from immunoSEQ multiplex PCR, and its TCRdb copy is limited to in-frame clones, with some not included. The sample includes 130,000 to 150,000 clones, 70% to 90% of them seen just once. Sequences were obtained from PBMCs. V and J are TRBV7-8 and TRBJ1-5; 9 bases agree with TRBD1. The sequence derives from a woman in her twenties or thirties in good health and CMV-seropositive. In nucleotides, the CDR3 is TGTGCCAGCAGCATGGACAGGGGACAGCCCCAGCATTTT. It translates to CASSMDRGQPQHF.